This T cell receptor beta chain was documented in a study of cytomegalovirus exposure and HLA in healthy donors. In the case of this clone: Its cognate antigen is unknown.

Broader study findings: Reports credit the classifier with highly specific, highly sensitive diagnosis of cytomegalovirus status. Most TCR sequences proved rare, with some public TCRs found in many donors. In a later analysis, TCR beta V- and J-gene trimming showed a link to a missense DCLRE1C variant.

This CDR3 region has 17 residues. Trimming removed 4 bases from V and 0 bases from J; junction bases left unmatched: 8. Looked up from germline, CDR1 is SGHRS and CDR2 is YFSETQ. 60 Vbeta and 13 Jbeta primers were used in PCR. Per the study methods: Later work found 80 million or so unique TCR beta chains, with roughly 11 million shared. Here immunoSEQ multiplex PCR was the method, and the copy in TCRdb shows in-frame clones only, minus some. The DNA gave D and trimming, while V, J and clone size come from that table. Among about 150,000 clones listed, 80% were seen once. This TCR was recovered from a man younger than 40 in good health and CMV-seropositive. The specimen sequenced was PBMCs. V gene TRBV5-1 combines with J gene TRBJ2-3, with 10 positions matching TRBD2. The CDR3 nucleotides are TGCGCCAGCAGCCTTCTAGCGGGAGATGGGAGCACAGATACGCAGTATTTT. Protein sequence: CASSLLAGDGSTDTQYF.